This note documents a single T cell receptor beta chain sequence. RNA, at roughly 0.45 to 1 ug, was reverse transcribed with random hexamers. TCRdb ran MiXCR on the immunoSEQ multiplex PCR reads and lists one entry per CDR3 protein. The sample has 200,000 to 250,000 distinct CDR3 sequences, approximately 90% seen once. The data were taken from a study of CD8 T cells in Susac syndrome. The V and J ends lost 4 bases and 2 bases, in that order; junction bases with no gene match: 5. This CDR3 is 16 amino acids long. Germline-derived CDR1 and CDR2 are MNHEY and SVGAGI. This chain uses TRBV6-5 with TRBJ2-3; 11 positions match TRBD2. The TCR comes from a human donor with multiple sclerosis. Input material: CD8+ T cells from PBMCs. The CDR3 bases are TGTGCCAGCAGTTGGTCGGGACTAGCGGTCACAGATACGCAGTATTTT. Protein sequence: CASSWSGLAVTDTQYF.